Listed here are 5 T cell receptor beta chains from one sample, sequenced in a study of blood T cell repertoires in COVID-19. Sequencing was performed with immunoSEQ multiplex PCR; in TCRdb, only in-frame clones are kept and a portion is missing. The sample records approximately 140,000 clones, 87% being singletons. Sequenced: peripheral blood. The receptors shown here come from a man aged 80 or over with acute or convalescent COVID-19.

The chain couples TRBV14 to TRBJ2-5; 11 bases fit TRBD2. The V segment lost 1 base and the J segment 2 bases; nucleotides outside the gene matches: 9. The CDR3 has 18 residues. Germline V CDR1 and CDR2: SGHDN, FVKESK. This chain's CDR3 is CASSQGLLAGGAQETQYF. CDR3 coding DNA: TGTGCCAGCAGCCAAGGCTTGCTAGCGGGGGGAGCTCAAGAGACCCAGTACTTC.

This clone was detected once. The genes are TRBV5-1 and TRBJ1-4; 7 nucleotides match TRBD1. There are 13 residues in the CDR3. Germline trimming cut 0 bases from V and 13 bases from J; bases unmatched to any gene: 6. Per germline, CDR1 SGHRS and CDR2 YFSETQ. Here the CDR3 reads CASSLGQGSALFF. CDR3 nucleotides: TGCGCCAGCAGCTTGGGACAGGGCTCGGCACTGTTTTTT.

This clone was counted once. The CDR3 sequence is CATRLTAYSNQPQHF. The CDR3 nucleotides are TGTGCCACCAGACTGACAGCATATAGCAATCAGCCCCAGCATTTT. This rearrangement joins TRBV15 to TRBJ1-5, with D maybe TRBD1 (5 bases). V was trimmed by 6 bases and J by 0 bases, leaving 12 bases between them. Looked up from germline, CDR1 is LNHNV and CDR2 is YYDKDF (reference sequence). This CDR3 has 15 residues.

The chain uses TRBV4-1 and TRBJ1-2; TRBD1 is a possible D gene (5 bases). The CDR3 extends over 14 amino acids. CDR1 MGHRA and CDR2 YSYEKL come from the germline V gene. Trimming removed 5 bases from V and 3 bases from J, with 13 bases in between. This chain's CDR3 is CASSLNAGDYGYTF. The CDR3 DNA sequence: TGCGCCAGCAGCTTAAATGCGGGGGACTATGGCTACACCTTC.

The J gene is TRBJ1-4, the V gene TRBV30, with a possible D match to TRBD1 (6 bases). Per the germline V gene, CDR1 is GTSNPN and CDR2 is SVGIG (reference sequence). V was cut by 3 bases and J by 3 bases, with 8 bases left in between. This CDR3 contains 13 residues. DNA of the CDR3: TGTGCCTGGAGCAGGGGTGCTAATGAAAAACTGTTTTTT. This translates into CAWSRGANEKLFF.